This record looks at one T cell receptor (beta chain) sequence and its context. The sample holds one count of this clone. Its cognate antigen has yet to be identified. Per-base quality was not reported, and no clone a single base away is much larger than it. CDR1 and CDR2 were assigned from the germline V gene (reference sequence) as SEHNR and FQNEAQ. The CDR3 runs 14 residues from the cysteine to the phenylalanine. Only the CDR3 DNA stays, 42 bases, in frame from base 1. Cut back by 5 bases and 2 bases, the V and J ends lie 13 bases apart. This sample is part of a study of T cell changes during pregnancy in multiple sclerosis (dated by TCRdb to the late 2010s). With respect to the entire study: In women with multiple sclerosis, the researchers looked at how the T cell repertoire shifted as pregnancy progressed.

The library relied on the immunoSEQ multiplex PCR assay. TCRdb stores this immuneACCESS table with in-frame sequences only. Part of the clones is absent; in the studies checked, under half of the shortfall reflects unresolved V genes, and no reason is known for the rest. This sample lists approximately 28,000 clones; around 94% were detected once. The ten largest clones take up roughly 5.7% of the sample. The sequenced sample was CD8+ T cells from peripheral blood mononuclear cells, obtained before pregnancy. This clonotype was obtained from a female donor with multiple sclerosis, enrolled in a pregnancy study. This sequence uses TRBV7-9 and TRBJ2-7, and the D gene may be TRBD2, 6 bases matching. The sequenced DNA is TGTGCCAGCAGCCCGCGGGGCCTCCCCTACGAGCAGTACTTC. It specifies CASSPRGLPYEQYF.